A single sample is the source of the 21 T cell receptor beta chains below, sequenced in a study of cytomegalovirus exposure and HLA in healthy donors. This PCR relied on a set of 60 Vbeta primers and 13 Jbeta primers. Produced via immunoSEQ multiplex PCR; TCRdb's table is partial and in-frame only. The sample includes fewer than 55,000 clones, approximately 57% of them seen just once. The sequenced sample consisted of PBMCs. The receptors originated from a man between 60 and 70 years old in good health and CMV-seropositive.

This clone came up a few times. V is TRBV28 and J is TRBJ2-7; TRBD2 might be the D (6 bases). The V end was cut by 4 bases, the J end by 2 bases, with 15 bases between. The CDR3 contains 15 residues. Germline values: CDR1 MDHEN, CDR2 SYDVKM. CDR3 sequence: CASSSLWRGTYEQYF. CDR3 sequence (DNA): TGTGCCAGCAGTTCCCTATGGCGGGGTACCTACGAGCAGTACTTC.

This chain connects TRBV28 to TRBJ2-2, with a tentative D call TRBD2 (5 bases). Deletions cut 7 bases from V and 6 bases from J, with 15 bases between. The CDR3 sequence is 14 residues long. Germline CDR1 is MDHEN and CDR2 is SYDVKM. Here the CDR3 DNA reads TGTGCCAGCATTGGAGGTTCAAGGCCCGGGGAGCTGTTTTTT. It is translated as CASIGGSRPGELFF.

The rearrangement uses TRBV28 and TRBJ2-5, with 7 bases lining up with TRBD2. Germline loops: CDR1 MDHEN, CDR2 SYDVKM. The CDR3 length is 14 residues. J lost 0 bases, V lost 10 bases, and 8 bases had no gene match. The CDR3 spells CAIQGGGDQETQYF. CDR3 sequence (DNA): TGTGCCATCCAAGGTGGGGGGGACCAAGAGACCCAGTACTTC.

This clone was observed a handful of times. V gene TRBV7-9 combines with J gene TRBJ1-5, with D possibly TRBD1 on 5 matching bases. V was pared by 1 base and J by 10 bases, with 17 bases between. The CDR3 contains 15 residues. Germline V gives CDR1 SEHNR, CDR2 FQNEAQ (reference sequence). The DNA for the CDR3 is TGTGCCAGCAGCTTAGGGGGGGGACCTACTTCTCCCCAGCATTTT. Protein: CASSLGGGPTSPQHF.

This chain connects TRBV15 to TRBJ2-5; 8 bases line up with TRBD2. Germline-derived CDR1 and CDR2 are LNHNV and YYDKDF (reference sequence). The CDR3 loop spans 17 amino acids. V lost 3 bases to trimming and J lost 5 bases; unmatched junction nucleotides: 14. CDR3 bases: TGTGCCACCAGCAGGGGCGGGGGGCAGGGCCTTTGGGAGACCCAGTACTTC. Translation: CATSRGGGQGLWETQYF.

This clone has just a few counts. The genes are TRBV10-3 and TRBJ2-2, with 14 bases matching TRBD2. Trimming took 9 bases from V and 7 from J; bases not matched to a gene: 10. The CDR3 has 16 residues. The germline CDR1 and CDR2 sequences are ENHRY and SYGVKD. The CDR3 loop reads CAIRGTSGRSRGELFF. CDR3 in DNA: TGTGCCATTCGAGGGACTAGCGGGAGAAGTCGCGGGGAGCTGTTTTTT.

The chain has TRBV7-2 and TRBJ2-7; possible D gene TRBD2, 6 bases. CDR1 is SGHTA, CDR2 FQGNSA, per germline. The germline V and J ends were trimmed by 0 bases and 3 bases, with 12 bases remaining between them. There are 15 residues in the CDR3. The CDR3 protein is CASSLAGGLSYEQYF. The CDR3 DNA sequence: TGTGCCAGCAGCTTAGCGGGAGGACTTAGCTACGAGCAGTACTTC.

This clone was seen once. In DNA form, the CDR3 reads TGTGCCAGCAGGACGGGAGGGCCTAATGAGCAGTTCTTC. This translates into CASRTGGPNEQFF. The chain employs TRBV7-2 and TRBJ2-1, with 8 nucleotides matching TRBD2. CDR1 and CDR2 (germline): SGHTA, FQGNSA. The CDR3 spans 13 residues. The V segment lost 6 bases and the J segment 7 bases; nucleotides outside the gene matches: 5.

This chain joins TRBV5-1 and TRBJ2-3, with TRBD1 matching 9 bases. CDR1 and CDR2 from the germline V gene are SGHRS and YFSETQ. The CDR3 spans 14 residues. Trimming took 7 bases from V and 2 from J; bases not matched to a gene: 5. CDR3: CASGQGTDTDTQYF. CDR3 DNA: TGCGCCAGCGGACAGGGGACAGACACAGATACGCAGTATTTT. The full variable domain, its missing parts supplied by reference TRBV5-1 and TRBJ2-3, is KAGVTQTPRYLIKTRGQQVTLSCSPISGHRSVSWYQQTPGQGLQFLFEYFSETQRNKGNFPGRFSGRQFSNSRSEMNVSTLELGDSALYLCASGQGTDTDTQYFGPGTRLTVL.

The genes are TRBV5-1 and TRBJ1-2; 9 nucleotides match TRBD1. CDR3 length: 16 amino acids. Germline CDR1 is SGHRS and CDR2 is YFSETQ. V lost 1 base, J lost 7 bases, and 11 bases stayed unmatched. The CDR3 nucleotides read TGCGCCAGCAGCTTGACCTACAGGGGGCCAAGGGGTGGCTACACCTTC. This encodes CASSLTYRGPRGGYTF.

V gene TRBV5-4 combines with J gene TRBJ2-1, with TRBD2 matching over 10 bases. The CDR3 is made up of 16 amino acids. The J segment lost 1 base and the V segment lost 2 bases, leaving 3 bases of the junction unmatched. CDR1 is SGHNT, CDR2 YYREEE, per germline (reference sequence). The CDR3 sequence is CASSFPSGRSYNEQFF. In DNA, the CDR3 is TGTGCCAGCAGCTTTCCTAGCGGGAGATCCTACAATGAGCAGTTCTTC.

This chain connects TRBV5-1 to TRBJ2-3; D ambiguous. With 2 bases removed from V and 4 bases from J, the gap between germline ends came to 8 bases. This CDR3 region has 13 residues. Germline V gene lookup returns CDR1 SGHRS and CDR2 YFSETQ. The CDR3 DNA follows: TGCGCCAGCAGCTTCTGGGCTTCAGATACGCAGTATTTT. Its protein product is CASSFWASDTQYF. Variable domain in full (rest from reference TRBV5-1 and TRBJ2-3): KAGVTQTPRYLIKTRGQQVTLSCSPISGHRSVSWYQQTPGQGLQFLFEYFSETQRNKGNFPGRFSGRQFSNSRSEMNVSTLELGDSALYLCASSFWASDTQYFGPGTRLTVL.

There are a few counts of this clone. This rearrangement joins TRBV11-2 to TRBJ2-1; 10 bases are a match to TRBD2. The CDR3 is 14 residues long. Germline CDR1 and CDR2: SGHAT and FQNNGV. CDR3 loop: CATGGAGGRNEQFF. The CDR3 DNA sequence: TGTGCGACTGGGGGAGCGGGAGGGCGAAATGAGCAGTTCTTC.

The gene calls are TRBV28 and TRBJ2-7; the match to TRBD1 covers 9 bases. CDR1 is MDHEN, CDR2 SYDVKM, per germline. V was clipped by 3 bases and J by 0 bases; unmatched bases: 3. This CDR3 is built from 15 residues. The CDR3 nucleotides read TGTGCCAGCAGTTTCCCGACAGGGGGCTCCTACGAGCAGTACTTC. Translated, it gives CASSFPTGGSYEQYF.

The V call is TRBV11-2, the J call TRBJ2-1; TRBD2 agrees at 12 bases. The germline gives CDR1 SGHAT, CDR2 FQNNGV. The CDR3 is 15 residues long. V lost 3 bases, J lost 9 bases, and 6 bases stayed unmatched. CDR3 DNA sequence: TGTGCCAGCAGCTTCGGGGGACTAGCGGGCGTTGAGCAGTTCTTC. Protein product: CASSFGGLAGVEQFF.

The chain has TRBV7-2 and TRBJ2-5; possibly TRBD2 for D (6 bases). Germline CDR1 is SGHTA and CDR2 is FQGNSA. The CDR3 contains 14 residues. V dropped 2 bases and J dropped 3 bases, with 10 bases sitting between them. The CDR3 DNA is TGTGCCAGCAGCTTAACGGGAGTGGAAGAGACCCAGTACTTC. Amino acid sequence: CASSLTGVEETQYF.

J is TRBJ2-7 and V is TRBV4-1, with 9 bases fitting TRBD2. From germline, CDR1 is MGHRA and CDR2 YSYEKL. With V trimmed by 1 base and J by 2 bases, 12 bases remained unmatched. This CDR3 is 18 amino acids long. The CDR3 protein is CASSQGGGSGSGTYEQYF. Here the CDR3 DNA reads TGCGCCAGCAGCCAAGGAGGGGGTAGCGGGAGTGGGACCTACGAGCAGTACTTC.

The V call is TRBV27, the J call TRBJ1-5; 7 nucleotides agree with TRBD1. Germline V lookup: CDR1 MNHEY, CDR2 SMNVEV (reference sequence). The J segment lost 4 bases and the V segment lost 3 bases, leaving 3 bases of the junction unmatched. The CDR3 covers 14 residues. CDR3 nucleotide sequence: TGTGCCAGCAGTTTTCGCAGGGGGAATCAGCCCCAGCATTTT. It specifies CASSFRRGNQPQHF.

This chain uses TRBV4-2 with TRBJ2-1, with 11 bases aligning to TRBD2. The CDR3 length is 16 residues. Germline V gives CDR1 LGHNA, CDR2 YNFKEQ. V gave up 5 bases and J gave up 0 bases; unmatched junction bases: 3. The CDR3 nucleotides read TGTGCCAGCAGCGCGGGACTAGCGGTCTCCTACAATGAGCAGTTCTTC. This sequence encodes CASSAGLAVSYNEQFF.

V and J are TRBV10-3 and TRBJ2-6; tentatively, D is TRBD1 (5 bases). The CDR3 has 15 residues. In germline, CDR1 is ENHRY, CDR2 SYGVKD. V was trimmed by 5 bases and J by 2 bases, leaving 10 bases between them. CDR3 region: CAISLGAAGANVLTF. The CDR3 DNA reads as TGTGCCATCAGTCTAGGGGCGGCTGGGGCCAACGTCCTGACTTTC.

This chain uses TRBV5-6 with TRBJ2-1; possibly TRBD2 for D (5 bases). Germline lookup yields CDR1 SGHDT and CDR2 YYEEEE. This CDR3 is 14 amino acids long. Trimming left V 4 bases short and J 7 bases short, with 15 bases between. In nucleotides, the CDR3 is TGTGCCAGCAGCCAGATTACGGGGTTGAATGAGCAGTTCTTC. As protein: CASSQITGLNEQFF.